This section outlines one TCR beta chain sequence together with its context. The CDR3 contains 14 residues. CDR1 is SEHNR and CDR2 is FQNEAQ in the germline V gene (reference sequence). The germline V and J ends were trimmed by 4 bases and 7 bases, with 16 bases remaining between them. The sample comes from a study of molecular identifiers for immune sequencing clone quantification. TCRdb recomputed calls from the PCR reads with MiXCR, one row per CDR3 protein. The sample records 490,000 or so distinct CDR3 sequences, 20% to 25% being singletons. The chain uses TRBV7-9 and TRBJ1-1; D perhaps matches TRBD1 (5 bases). This sequence was found in a human donor in good health. Some libraries in this study had Jurkat cell RNA spiked in. Material for sequencing was naive CD8+ T cells from blood, with Jurkat cell RNA spiked in. Sample subset: FACS-sorted CD8+CD4-CCR7+CD45RA+ naive T cells. CDR3: CASSSGFRALEAFF. The CDR3 nucleotides read TGTGCCAGCAGCTCGGGTTTCAGGGCTCTTGAAGCTTTCTTT.